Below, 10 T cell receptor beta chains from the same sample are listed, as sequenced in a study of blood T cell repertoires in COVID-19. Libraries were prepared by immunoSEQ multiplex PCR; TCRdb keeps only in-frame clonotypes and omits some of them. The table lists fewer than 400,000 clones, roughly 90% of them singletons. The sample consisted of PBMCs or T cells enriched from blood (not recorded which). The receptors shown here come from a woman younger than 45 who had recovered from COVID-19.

The CDR3 is CAWTKSRGYGYTF. In DNA form, the CDR3 reads TGTGCCTGGACCAAATCAAGGGGATATGGCTACACCTTC. This chain uses TRBV30 with TRBJ1-2; tentative D call: TRBD1 (5 bases). Germline-derived CDR1 and CDR2 are GTSNPN and SVGIG (reference sequence). The germline V and J ends were trimmed by 4 bases and 5 bases, with 14 bases remaining between them. The CDR3 spans 13 residues.

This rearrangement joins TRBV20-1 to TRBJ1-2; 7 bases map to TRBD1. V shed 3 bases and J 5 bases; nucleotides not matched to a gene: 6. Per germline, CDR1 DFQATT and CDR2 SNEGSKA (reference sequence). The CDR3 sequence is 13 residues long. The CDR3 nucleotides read TGCAGTGCTAGTTCCCCGGGACAGTATGGCTACACCTTC. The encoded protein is CSASSPGQYGYTF.

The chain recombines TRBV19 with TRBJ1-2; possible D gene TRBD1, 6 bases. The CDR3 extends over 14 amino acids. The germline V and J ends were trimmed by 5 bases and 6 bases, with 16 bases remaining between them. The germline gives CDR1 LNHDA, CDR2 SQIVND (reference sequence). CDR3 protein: CASSVRGGGDGYTF. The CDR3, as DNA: TGTGCCAGTAGTGTGAGAGGGGGTGGTGATGGCTACACCTTC. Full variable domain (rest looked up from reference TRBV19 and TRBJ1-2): DGGITQSPKYLFRKEGQNVTLSCEQNLNHDAMYWYRQDPGQGLRLIYYSQIVNDFQKGDIAEGYSVSREKKESFPLTVTSAQKNPTAFYLCASSVRGGGDGYTFGSGTRLTVV.

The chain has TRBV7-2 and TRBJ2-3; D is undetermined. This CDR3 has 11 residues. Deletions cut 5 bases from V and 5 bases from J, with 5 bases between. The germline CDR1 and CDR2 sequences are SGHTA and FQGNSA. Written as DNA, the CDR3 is TGTGCCAGCAGCCCCCAAGATACGCAGTATTTT. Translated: CASSPQDTQYF.

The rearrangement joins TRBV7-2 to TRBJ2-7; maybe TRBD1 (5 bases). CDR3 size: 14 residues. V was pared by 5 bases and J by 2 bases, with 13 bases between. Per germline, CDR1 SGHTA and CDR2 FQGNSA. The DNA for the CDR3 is TGTGCCAGCAGCCCCAAAGGACAAACCTACGAGCAGTACTTC. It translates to CASSPKGQTYEQYF. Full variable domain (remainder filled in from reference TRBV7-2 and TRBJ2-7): GAGVSQSPSNKVTEKGKDVELRCDPISGHTALYWYRQSLGQGLEFLIYFQGNSAPDKSGLPSDRFSAERTGGSVSTLTIQRTQQEDSAVYLCASSPKGQTYEQYFGPGTRLTVT.

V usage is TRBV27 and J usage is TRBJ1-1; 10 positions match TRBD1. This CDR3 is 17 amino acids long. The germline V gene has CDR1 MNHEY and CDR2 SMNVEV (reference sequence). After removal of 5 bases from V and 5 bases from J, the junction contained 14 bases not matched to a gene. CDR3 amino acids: CASSLTGTGVSWTEAFF. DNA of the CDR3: TGTGCCAGCAGTCTTACCGGGACAGGGGTATCTTGGACTGAAGCTTTCTTT.

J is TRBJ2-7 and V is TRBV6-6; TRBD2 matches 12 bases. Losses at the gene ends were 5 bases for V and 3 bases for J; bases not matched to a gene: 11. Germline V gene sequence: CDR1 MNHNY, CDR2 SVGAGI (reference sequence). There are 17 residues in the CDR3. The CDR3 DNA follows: TGTGCCAGCAGTCCCCTAGCGGGAGGGCCCTCCGGCTACGAGCAGTACTTC. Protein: CASSPLAGGPSGYEQYF.

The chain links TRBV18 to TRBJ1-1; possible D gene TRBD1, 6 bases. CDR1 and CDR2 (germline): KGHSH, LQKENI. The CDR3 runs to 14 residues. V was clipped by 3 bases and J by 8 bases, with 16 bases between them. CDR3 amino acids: CASSPPGADPEAFF. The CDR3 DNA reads TGTGCCAGCTCACCCCCAGGGGCCGACCCAGAAGCTTTCTTT.

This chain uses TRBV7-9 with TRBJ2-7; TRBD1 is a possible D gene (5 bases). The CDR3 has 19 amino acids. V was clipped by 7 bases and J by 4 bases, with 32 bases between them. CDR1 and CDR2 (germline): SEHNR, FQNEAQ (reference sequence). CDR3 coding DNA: TGTGCCAGCACCGCGAGCAGTACCTCTCAGCGAGCAGGGTGGTACGAGCAGTACTTC. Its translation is CASTASSTSQRAGWYEQYF.

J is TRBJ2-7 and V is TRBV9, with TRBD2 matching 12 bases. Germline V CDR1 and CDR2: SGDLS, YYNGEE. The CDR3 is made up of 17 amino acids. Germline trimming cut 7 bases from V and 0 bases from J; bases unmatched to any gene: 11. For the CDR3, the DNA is TGTGCCAGCGACACTAGCGGGAGGACCATTAGCTCCTACGAGCAGTACTTC. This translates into CASDTSGRTISSYEQYF.